These T cell receptor beta chains were read from a single sample in a study of cytomegalovirus exposure and HLA in healthy donors. The data were produced by immunoSEQ multiplex PCR, yet TCRdb's version contains in-frame clones alone and is incomplete. Here the sample spans tens of thousands of clones, around 83% being singletons. What was sequenced was PBMCs. These receptors all stem from a woman between 18 and 30 years old in good health and CMV-seronegative. Each CDR3 is given with its conserved first and last residue. The D gene is left open where the match is weak. Size is omitted from some rows. Given values are once, few, many or a class for expanded clones.

J	V	size	D	DNA	CDR3
TRBJ2-7	TRBV4-3	once	TRBD2	TGCGCCAGCAGCCCGACTAGCGGGAGAGGGGCGTACGAGCAGTACTTC	CASSPTSGRGAYEQYF
TRBJ2-7	TRBV5-6	.	.	TGTGCCAGCAGCTTGGGCAGCTCCTACGAGCAGTACTTC	CASSLGSSYEQYF
TRBJ2-7	TRBV19	.	.	TGTGCCAGTAGCTTGGGAGGGGGGCTCTACGAGCAGTACTTC	CASSLGGGLYEQYF
TRBJ1-6	TRBV2	.	TRBD1	TGTGCCAGCTCAACAGGGGGCAGTTCACCCCTCAACTTT	CASSTGGSSPLNF
TRBJ2-7	TRBV9	few	TRBD2	TGTGCCAGCAGCGTGTCCGGGACTAACTACGAGCAGTACTTC	CASSVSGTNYEQYF
TRBJ1-5	TRBV4-3	.	TRBD1	TGCGCCAGCAGCCCCGGGACAGGGGGCCAGCCCCAGCATTTT	CASSPGTGGQPQHF
TRBJ1-5	TRBV7-3	.	TRBD1	TGTGCCAGCAGTCCAGGGGGGAATCAGCCCCAGCATTTT	CASSPGGNQPQHF
TRBJ2-7	TRBV2	.	TRBD1	TGTGCCAGCAGGGGACAGGGGTATCTCTACGAGCAGTACTTC	CASRGQGYLYEQYF
TRBJ2-3	TRBV18	.	.	TGTGCCAGCTCACTAATCACAGATACGCAGTATTTT	CASSLITDTQYF
TRBJ2-3	TRBV4-2	.	.	TGTGCCAGCAGCGCACAGGTGGATACGCAGTATTTT	CASSAQVDTQYF
TRBJ2-3	TRBV5-4	.	.	TGTGCCAGCAGCTTGGCCAGGGGCAGCCAAAGCACAGATACGCAGTATTTT	CASSLARGSQSTDTQYF
TRBJ2-7	TRBV19	few	TRBD2	TGTGCCAGTAGCCTTACTAGCGTTTCCTACGAGCAGTACTTC	CASSLTSVSYEQYF
TRBJ1-5	TRBV19	.	TRBD1	TGTGCCAGCCAACCCAGGGGGCTGGGCAATCAGCCCCAGCATTTT	CASQPRGLGNQPQHF
TRBJ2-3	TRBV28	.	TRBD2	TGTGCCAGCAGTCCTTTGGGGGAGCGGGAGAGGGGGTCCACAGATACGCAGTATTTT	CASSPLGERERGSTDTQYF
TRBJ2-3	TRBV4-3	.	TRBD2	TGCGCCAGCAGCCAAGATGGCGTTAGCGGGGGTATAAACACAGATACGCAGTATTTT	CASSQDGVSGGINTDTQYF
TRBJ2-6	TRBV28	once	.	TGTGCCAGCAGCAAAACCAGAGGTGGGGCCAACGTCCTGACTTTC	CASSKTRGGANVLTF
TRBJ2-7	TRBV6-6	.	.	TGTGCCAGCAGTCCCCAGGTCTACGAGCAGTACTTC	CASSPQVYEQYF
TRBJ2-1	TRBV5-6	.	.	TGTGCCAGCAGCGTGGCGGTTGAGCAGTTCTTC	CASSVAVEQFF
TRBJ2-1	TRBV7-3	.	.	TGTGCCAGCAGCTCTCCATCGGTCAATAAGCAGTTCTTC	CASSSPSVNKQFF
TRBJ2-5	TRBV7-7	.	.	TGTGCCAGCAGCTTAGCCCGCGAAGAGACCCAGTACTTC	CASSLAREETQYF
TRBJ1-2	TRBV6-1	.	.	TGTGCCAGCAGTGCCCTTAATGGCGCTAACTATGGCTACCCCTTC	CASSALNGANYGYPF
TRBJ1-4	TRBV7-6	.	TRBD1	TGTGCCAGCAGCTTTGGGACAGGGCGGGAAAAACTGTTTTTT	CASSFGTGREKLFF
TRBJ2-1	TRBV13	.	.	TGTGCCAGCAGCACCCGACTAGGAGGGAATGAGCAGTTCTTC	CASSTRLGGNEQFF
TRBJ2-2	TRBV7-3	.	TRBD2	TGTGCCAGCAGCATAGCGGGAGGTCTCACCGGGGAGCTGTTTTTT	CASSIAGGLTGELFF
TRBJ2-3	TRBV7-3	few	.	TGTGCCAGCAGCTTAACTGGACACAACACAGATACGCAGTATTTT	CASSLTGHNTDTQYF
TRBJ1-1	TRBV6-5	.	.	TGTGCCAGCAGTTTCGGGTTCAGCACTGAAGCTTTCTTT	CASSFGFSTEAFF
TRBJ2-1	TRBV7-3	.	.	TGTGCCAGCAGCCAAACTAGCCCCTCCTACAATGAGCAGTTCTTC	CASSQTSPSYNEQFF
TRBJ2-1	TRBV6-4	few	.	TGTGCCAGCAGTGACTCGTCGGGAGTCGCAAATGAGCAGTTCTTC	CASSDSSGVANEQFF
TRBJ2-2	TRBV27	.	.	TGTGCCAGCAGTTTTTGGCCTACGGGCACCGGGGAGCTGTTTTTT	CASSFWPTGTGELFF
TRBJ2-3	TRBV11-2	.	.	TGTGCCAGCAGCTTAAAGCGAAATACGCAGTATTTT	CASSLKRNTQYF
TRBJ2-7	TRBV4-1	.	.	TGCGCCAGCAGTTCAAGCGGGCTTGCCTACGAGCAGTACTTC	CASSSSGLAYEQYF
TRBJ1-1	TRBV9	.	TRBD1	TGTGCCAGCAGCGTAGATGGGACAGGGGACACTGAAGCTTTCTTT	CASSVDGTGDTEAFF
TRBJ2-7	TRBV5-1	once	TRBD1	TGCGCCAGCAGCCCCGGGACAGGGGGCCCCTACGAGCAGTACTTC	CASSPGTGGPYEQYF
TRBJ1-1	TRBV30	.	TRBD1	TGTGCCTGGGGACAGGGGTACGCTGAAGCTTTCTTT	CAWGQGYAEAFF
TRBJ2-2	TRBV11-2	.	.	TGTGCCAGCAGCTGGGCCGGCCTAACTGGGGAGCTGTTTTTT	CASSWAGLTGELFF
TRBJ2-2	TRBV29-1	.	.	TGCAGCGTCGCCGAGACTAGCGGGGAGCTGTTTTTT	CSVAETSGELFF
TRBJ1-1	TRBV9	.	.	TGTGCCAGCAGCCCTCGGGGGGGGCAAAGGAACACTGAAGCTTTCTTT	CASSPRGGQRNTEAFF
TRBJ1-1	TRBV5-5	once	.	TGTGCCAGCAGCCCCCTCCCTGAGAGAGCAAACACTGAAGCTTTCTTT	CASSPLPERANTEAFF
TRBJ1-6	TRBV6-1	.	TRBD1	TGTGCCAGCGCACCGGGACAGGGCAATTCACCCCTCAACTTT	CASAPGQGNSPLNF
TRBJ2-2	TRBV5-4	.	TRBD2	TGTGCCAGCAGCGGGGGGGCTAGCGGGAGTGCCGGGGAGCTGTTTTTT	CASSGGASGSAGELFF
TRBJ2-5	TRBV7-2	.	.	TGTGCCAGCAGCTTATTGCGGGGAGGAGAGACCCAGTACTTC	CASSLLRGGETQYF
TRBJ1-2	TRBV7-3	few	TRBD1	TGTGCCAGCAGCTCCGGACAGGCGGGCTATGGCTACACCTTC	CASSSGQAGYGYTF
TRBJ2-3	TRBV7-9	.	.	TGTGCCAGCAGCTTAGTTGGTAGTCGGGGATACACAGATACGCAGTATTTT	CASSLVGSRGYTDTQYF
TRBJ1-1	TRBV9	.	.	TGTGCCAGCAGCGCCGACCCCGGACAGCTAGGTGAAGCTTTCTTT	CASSADPGQLGEAFF
TRBJ2-3	TRBV10-3	.	TRBD2	TGTGCCATCAGGACTAGCGGGGCGGATACGCAGTATTTT	CAIRTSGADTQYF
TRBJ2-3	TRBV7-6	.	TRBD2	TGTGCCAGCAGCTTAAGTAGCGGGGGCCTCGATACGCAGTATTTT	CASSLSSGGLDTQYF
TRBJ2-7	TRBV7-8	.	.	TGTGCCAGCAGCTTAGGCAGCTACGAGCAGTACTTC	CASSLGSYEQYF
TRBJ1-3	TRBV18	.	.	TGTGCCAGCTCACTACCGGGCGACACCATATATTTT	CASSLPGDTIYF
TRBJ2-7	TRBV5-1	.	.	TGCGCCAGCAGCTTGGGCGGGACGGAGTTCGGCGAGCAGTACTTC	CASSLGGTEFGEQYF
TRBJ1-4	TRBV11-2	.	.	TGTGCCAGCACAAGAACCCAAGAGAAACTGTTTTTT	CASTRTQEKLFF
TRBJ1-2	TRBV10-3	few	TRBD1	TGTGCCATCAGTGAACGGACAGGGTCGAGGAGGGGCTACACCTTC	CAISERTGSRRGYTF
TRBJ2-7	TRBV27	.	TRBD1	TGTGCCAGCAGCCCATCTTCAGGGGGCGAGCAGTACTTC	CASSPSSGGEQYF
TRBJ2-7	TRBV27	.	.	TGTGCCAGCAAACCGCCGGCGGGCGGGGGCAGTTACGAGCAGCACTTC	CASKPPAGGGSYEQHF
TRBJ2-2	TRBV5-6	.	TRBD1	TGTGCCAGCAGCTTGGCCTCGTGGCAGGGGGCCGACGGGGAGCTGTTTTTT	CASSLASWQGADGELFF
TRBJ2-3	TRBV25-1	.	TRBD2	TGTGCCAGCTTGCGGGAGGGGACAGATACGCAGTATTTT	CASLREGTDTQYF
TRBJ2-7	TRBV18	.	.	TGTGCCAGCTCACCATCGGGGTTCCACGAGCAGTACTTC	CASSPSGFHEQYF
TRBJ1-5	TRBV25-1	.	.	TGTGCCAGCAGTGGGGGGAGCGGGTCCAATCAGCCCCAGCATTTT	CASSGGSGSNQPQHF
TRBJ2-2	TRBV6-1	.	.	TGTGCCAGCAGTTTGGACAACGCGAACACCGGGGAGCTGTTTTTT	CASSLDNANTGELFF
TRBJ2-7	TRBV28	.	.	TGTGCCAGCAGTTACAGGGATGAGCAGTACTTC	CASSYRDEQYF